The entry below gives a single T cell receptor (beta chain) sequence along with its context. Patients at the Seattle site were enrolled during active infection and followed longitudinally. Assay: immunoSEQ multiplex PCR; the TCRdb copy retains only in-frame clones and omits some. The repertoire holds fewer than 600,000 clones, approximately 89% seen once, with 0.9% in the top ten. This specimen belongs to a study of blood T cell repertoires in COVID-19. Across the study: Specimens from acute and convalescent COVID-19 originated in the United States, Italy and Spain.

V lost 4 bases and J lost 5, with 10 bases in between. This CDR3 spans 13 amino acids. The germline gives CDR1 KGHDR, CDR2 SFDVKD. The rearrangement uses TRBV24-1 and TRBJ1-2, with D hard to call. Sequencing used peripheral blood. The clonotype originates from a man aged 18 to 29 with COVID-19, enrolled during active disease. This CDR3 reads CATSDRGEYGYTF. CDR3 nucleotide sequence: TGTGCCACCAGTGACCGAGGAGAATATGGCTACACCTTC.